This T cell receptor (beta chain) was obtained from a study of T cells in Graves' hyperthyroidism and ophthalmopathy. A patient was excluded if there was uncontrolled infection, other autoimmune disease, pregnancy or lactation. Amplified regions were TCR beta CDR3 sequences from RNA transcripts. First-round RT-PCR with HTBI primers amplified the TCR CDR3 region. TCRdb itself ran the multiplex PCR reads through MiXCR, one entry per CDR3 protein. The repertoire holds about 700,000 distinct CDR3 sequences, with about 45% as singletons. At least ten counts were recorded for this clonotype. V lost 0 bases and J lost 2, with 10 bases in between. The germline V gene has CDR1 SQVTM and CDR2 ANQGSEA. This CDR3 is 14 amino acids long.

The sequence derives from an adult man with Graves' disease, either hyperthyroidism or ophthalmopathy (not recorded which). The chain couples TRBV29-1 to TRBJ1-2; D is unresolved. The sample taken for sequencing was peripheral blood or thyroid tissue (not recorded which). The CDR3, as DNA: TGCAGCGTTGAAGAGTCGTGGCAGAACTATGGCTACACCTTC. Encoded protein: CSVEESWQNYGYTF.